Shown below are 16 T cell receptor beta chains from a single sample sequenced in a study of PD-1 blockade in classical Hodgkin lymphoma. Profiled with immunoSEQ multiplex PCR; TCRdb holds only in-frame clones, not every one. The table has tens of thousands of clones, about 85% seen once. Time point indicated: cycle 4 day 1 (C4D1), after more than five weeks of nivolumab. Every patient experienced relapse after autologous stem cell transplantation, and brentuximab vedotin exposure varied. Sequencing used peripheral blood mononuclear cells (PBMCs), obtained before the fourth cycle of nivolumab. Receptor source: a human donor with classical Hodgkin lymphoma.

This sequence joins TRBV30 and TRBJ2-7; 12 nucleotides align to TRBD1. After removal of 3 bases from V and 7 bases from J, the junction contained 13 bases not matched to a gene. CDR1 and CDR2 from the germline V gene are GTSNPN and SVGIG (reference sequence). This CDR3 is 16 amino acids long. CDR3: CAWSAKPGQGALEQYF. In nucleotides, the CDR3 is TGTGCCTGGAGCGCAAAACCGGGACAGGGGGCTCTGGAGCAGTACTTC.

This chain joins TRBV7-2 and TRBJ1-6; D not certain. This CDR3 comprises 15 residues. CDR1 and CDR2 from the germline V gene are SGHTA and FQGNSA. With 0 bases removed from V and 6 bases from J, the gap between germline ends came to 9 bases. Here the CDR3 reads CASSLAGSGNSPLHF. DNA for the CDR3: TGTGCCAGCAGCTTAGCAGGCAGTGGTAATTCACCCCTCCACTTT.

The chain recombines TRBV5-3 with TRBJ1-2; D might be TRBD1 (5 bases). TRBV5-3 is noted as an ORF with a role that remains uncertain. This CDR3 contains 18 residues. Between the trimmed V and J ends, which lost 4 bases and 0 bases, there was a span of 22 bases. The CDR3 region has the DNA TGTGCCAGAAGCGGAAAGAAAGAGCCAGGGATAACTAACTATGGCTACACCTTC. Encoded protein: CARSGKKEPGITNYGYTF.

The chain joins TRBV5-1 to TRBJ2-6; D is unresolved. CDR3 length equals 14 residues. V was cut by 3 bases and J by 2 bases, with 6 bases left in between. Germline values: CDR1 SGHRS, CDR2 YFSETQ. CDR3 DNA sequence: TGCGCCAGCAGCTCCACCCCTGGGGCCAACGTCCTGACTTTC. Encoded protein: CASSSTPGANVLTF.

The rearrangement joins TRBV25-1 to TRBJ2-7; tentatively, D is TRBD1 (6 bases). Looked up from germline, CDR1 is MGHDK and CDR2 is SYGVNS. Between the trimmed V and J ends, which lost 4 bases and 9 bases, there was a span of 22 bases. CDR3 length: 15 amino acids. The CDR3 region is CASSGTTGFEQGQYF. In nucleotides, the CDR3 is TGTGCCAGCAGTGGAACCACAGGGTTCGAGCAGGGGCAGTACTTC.

This chain joins TRBV2 and TRBJ1-2, with 7 bases fitting TRBD1. J lost 7 bases, V lost 5 bases, and 7 bases had no gene match. Germline V CDR1 and CDR2: SNHLY, FYNNEI. The CDR3 sequence is 13 residues long. CDR3 DNA sequence: TGTGCCAGCAGTCCCGACAGGGTCGCTGGCTACACCTTC. It is translated as CASSPDRVAGYTF.

The chain uses TRBV5-5 and TRBJ1-5; D is possibly TRBD1 (5 bases). CDR3 length: 16 amino acids. Germline CDR1 reads SGHKS; CDR2 reads YYEKEE (reference sequence). Trimming left V 4 bases short and J 1 base short, with 15 bases between. The CDR3 protein is CASSEGTDPSNQPQHF. As DNA, the CDR3 is TGTGCCAGCAGCGAGGGGACGGATCCGAGCAATCAGCCCCAGCATTTT.

With regard to this clone: In the same sample, other DNA sequences code for this CDR3. The chain couples TRBV5-1 to TRBJ1-4, with TRBD1 as a possible D gene (6 bases). V lost 2 bases to trimming and J lost 3 bases, with 11 bases between them. The germline V gene encodes CDR1 SGHRS and CDR2 YFSETQ. The CDR3 has 15 amino acids. CDR3 sequence reads: CASSLLGGPNEKLFF. The CDR3 nucleotides are TGCGCCAGCAGCTTATTAGGGGGTCCTAATGAAAAACTGTTTTTT.

This rearrangement joins TRBV7-9 to TRBJ2-3; 7 bases map to TRBD2. Germline assignment: CDR1 SEHNR and CDR2 FQNEAQ (reference sequence). This CDR3 has 17 amino acids. J gave up 3 bases and V 6 bases, and 15 bases lay outside the gene matches. The CDR3 DNA reads as TGTGCCAGCAGTCCTACGTCTCTTACTAGCGAGACAGATACGCAGTATTTT. Translation gives CASSPTSLTSETDTQYF.

The chain carries TRBV5-6 and TRBJ1-6; TRBD1 might be the D (5 bases). Germline values: CDR1 SGHDT, CDR2 YYEEEE. The CDR3 loop spans 12 amino acids. V was shortened by 4 bases and J by 13 bases, with 12 bases between the two germline ends. The CDR3 bases are TGTGCCAGCAGCCCGGGGACCGGTCCCCTCCACTTT. This translates into CASSPGTGPLHF.

The chain uses TRBV13 and TRBJ2-4; possible D gene TRBD2, 6 bases. V was pared by 4 bases and J by 2 bases, with 18 bases between. The V gene's germline CDR1 is PRHDT and CDR2 FYEKMQ (reference sequence). The CDR3 has 17 residues. The CDR3 DNA sequence: TGTGCCAGCAGCTCCCTAGCTCGCGGGGAGCCCAAAAACATTCAGTACTTC. Amino acids: CASSSLARGEPKNIQYF.

J is TRBJ2-3 and V is TRBV5-1; D is unclear. In germline, CDR1 is SGHRS, CDR2 YFSETQ. The CDR3 runs 14 residues. V was clipped by 0 bases and J by 6 bases, with 11 bases between them. The CDR3 DNA is TGCGCCAGCAGCTTGGGCTGGGAAGGCGATACGCAGTATTTT. Encoded protein: CASSLGWEGDTQYF.

CDR3 in amino acids: CASKALDTSGNTIYF. CDR3 sequence (DNA): TGCGCCAGCAAGGCACTGGACACCTCTGGAAACACCATATATTTT. The V call is TRBV5-1, the J call TRBJ1-3, with D possibly TRBD1 on 5 matching bases. The V gene's germline CDR1 is SGHRS and CDR2 YFSETQ. V lost 6 bases and J lost 0, with 13 bases in between. The CDR3 runs to 15 residues.

J is TRBJ2-5 and V is TRBV6-5, with 7 bases lining up with TRBD2. The germline CDR1 and CDR2 sequences are MNHEY and SVGAGI. The CDR3 runs 14 residues. J was trimmed by 1 base and V by 4 bases; bases with no gene match: 3. The CDR3, as DNA: TGTGCCAGCAGTTTCGGGGGGAGCCAAGAGACCCAGTACTTC. Translating it yields CASSFGGSQETQYF.

The chain employs TRBV2 and TRBJ1-1; TRBD1 might be the D (5 bases). Between the trimmed V and J ends, which lost 7 bases and 1 base, there was a span of 7 bases. CDR3 size: 12 residues. CDR1 SNHLY and CDR2 FYNNEI come from the germline V gene. CDR3 loop: CASTGQNTEAFF. The CDR3 DNA reads TGTGCCAGCACCGGACAGAACACTGAAGCTTTCTTT.

This clone was detected a few times. This chain links TRBV6-1 with TRBJ1-2, with D possibly being TRBD1 (5 bases). The CDR3 is made up of 15 amino acids. V was shortened by 6 bases and J by 3 bases, with 17 bases between the two germline ends. CDR1 and CDR2 (germline): MNHNS, SASEGT. In nucleotides, the CDR3 is TGTGCCAGCAGGGGCGGGACTCATAAGGACTATGGCTACACCTTC. Protein product: CASRGGTHKDYGYTF.